The clone carrying this T cell receptor beta chain has a count of ten or more. No antigen is known for it. The data are from a study of neurological immune-mediated disorders. Findings and limits, study-wide: The most TCR clonal expansion was seen in HTLV-1-associated myelopathy, whereas the least was seen in multiple sclerosis, below the level in healthy controls.

A 10-nucleotide random UMI tagged transcripts in template-switch 5'RACE cDNA synthesis. Over 190 million TCR-beta sequences (from 15-18 subjects) were yielded by each sequencing run. One entry per CDR3 protein results from TCRdb running MiXCR on the 5' RACE reads. Counted here are tens of thousands of distinct CDR3 sequences, approximately 6.2% occurring once; the ten biggest clones make up approximately 49%. V shed 7 bases and J 4 bases; nucleotides not matched to a gene: 6. CDR3 length equals 14 residues. The V gene's germline CDR1 is SQVTM and CDR2 ANQGSEA. V gene TRBV29-1 combines with J gene TRBJ2-2; 10 nucleotides line up with TRBD2. The sequencing input was CD8+ T cells from blood. This sequence originates from a man in his late teens or twenties in good health. The CDR3 here is CSAEGTSATGELFF. The CDR3 DNA follows: TGCAGCGCCGAGGGGACTAGCGCCACCGGGGAGCTGTTTTTT.